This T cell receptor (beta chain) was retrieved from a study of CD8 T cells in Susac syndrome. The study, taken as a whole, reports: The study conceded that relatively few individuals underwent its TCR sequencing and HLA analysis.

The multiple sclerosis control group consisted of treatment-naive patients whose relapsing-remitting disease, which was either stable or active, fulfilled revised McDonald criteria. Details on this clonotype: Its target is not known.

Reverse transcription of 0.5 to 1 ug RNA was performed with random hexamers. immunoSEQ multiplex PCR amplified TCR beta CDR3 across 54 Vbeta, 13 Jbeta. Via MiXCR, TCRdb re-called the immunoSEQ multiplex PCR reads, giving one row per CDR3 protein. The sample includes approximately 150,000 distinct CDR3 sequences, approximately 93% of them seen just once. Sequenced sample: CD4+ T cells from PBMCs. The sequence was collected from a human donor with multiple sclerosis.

CDR3 sequence: CASSLGVGYGYTF. CDR3 DNA sequence: TGTGCCAGCAGCCTCGGGGTCGGCTATGGCTACACCTTC. The chain carries TRBV11-2 and TRBJ1-2, with D hard to call. V lost 5 bases to trimming and J lost 4 bases, with 11 bases between them. Germline loops: CDR1 SGHAT, CDR2 FQNNGV. This CDR3 is 13 amino acids long.